The clone carrying this T cell receptor (beta chain) has at least ten counts. Its specificity is unknown. This sample stems from a study of Graves' ophthalmopathy and Graves' hyperthyroidism. RNA transcripts served as template for amplifying TCR beta CDR3 sequences. An opening RT-PCR round employed HTBI primers and preceded a second-round multiplex PCR. TCRdb itself ran the multiplex PCR reads through MiXCR, one entry per CDR3 protein. The sample contains about 420,000 distinct CDR3 sequences, under 25% of which appear only once. Study-wide results and limits: With almost 90% sensitivity and roughly 80% specificity, a 13-signature model separated ophthalmopathy from stable hyperthyroidism.

In this cohort's terms, stable hyperthyroidism meant no ophthalmopathy by 18 months of follow-up. Per the germline V gene, CDR1 is DFQATT and CDR2 is SNEGSKA (reference sequence). Trimming left V 7 bases short and J 3 bases short, with 16 bases between. The CDR3 spans 13 residues. The sequencing sample was made of peripheral blood. The TCR sequence derives from a woman aged 18-30 years with stable Graves' hyperthyroidism. The chain has TRBV20-1 and TRBJ2-7; D possibly matches TRBD1 or TRBD2 (5 bases each). CDR3 in DNA: TGCAGTGGAATTGCCGGGACCAGCTACGAGCAGTACTTC. This encodes CSGIAGTSYEQYF.